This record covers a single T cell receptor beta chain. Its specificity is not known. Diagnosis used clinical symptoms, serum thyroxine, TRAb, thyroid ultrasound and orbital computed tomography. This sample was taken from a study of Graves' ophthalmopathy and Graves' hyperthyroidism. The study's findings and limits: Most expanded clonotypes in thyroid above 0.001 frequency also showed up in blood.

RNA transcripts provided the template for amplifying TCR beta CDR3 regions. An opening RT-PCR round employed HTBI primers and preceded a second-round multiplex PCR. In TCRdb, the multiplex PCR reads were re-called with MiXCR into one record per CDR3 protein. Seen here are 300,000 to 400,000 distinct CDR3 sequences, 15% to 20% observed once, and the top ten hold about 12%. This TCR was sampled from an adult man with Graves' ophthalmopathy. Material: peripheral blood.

The CDR3: CASSRDSWGGSYTF. CDR3 sequence (DNA): TGTGCCAGCAGCAGGGACAGCTGGGGGGGTAGCTACACCTTC. The chain has TRBV6-1 and TRBJ1-2; 7 nucleotides line up with TRBD1. With 6 bases clipped from V and 9 bases from J, the junction kept 13 bases outside the gene matches. This CDR3 is 14 amino acids long. CDR1 is MNHNS and CDR2 is SASEGT in the germline V gene.